The 22 T cell receptor beta chains below were found in one sample sequenced in a study of T-cell reconstitution after alpha-beta-depleted transplantation in children. Construction of the TCRbeta library involved unique molecular identifiers. TCRdb reprocessed the PCR reads with MiXCR, giving one entry per CDR3 protein. The table records about 200,000 distinct CDR3 sequences, roughly 6.6% of them present only once. The specimen was PBMCs, collected before TCRalphabeta/CD19-depleted stem cell transplant. All receptors derive from a boy younger than 10 with acute lymphoblastic leukemia, due to receive a stem cell transplant.

This clonotype was seen repeatedly, ten times or more. The chain recombines TRBV21-1 with TRBJ1-5; TRBD1 reflects the table's D call only, with no check against the DNA. TRBV21-1 is a recognized pseudogene. There are 18 residues in the CDR3. CDR3 sequence reads: CASSKGLEGQAHNQPQHF. CDR3 DNA: TGTGCCAGCAGCAAAGGATTGGAGGGACAGGCTCACAATCAGCCCCAGCATTTT.

The chain has TRBV2 and TRBJ1-5, with 7 bases matching TRBD1. The CDR3 extends over 14 amino acids. The germline gives CDR1 SNHLY, CDR2 FYNNEI. V was clipped by 2 bases and J by 4 bases; unmatched bases: 2. The CDR3 DNA reads TGTGCCAGCAGTGAAAGGGACAGAAATCAGCCCCAGCATTTT. It specifies CASSERDRNQPQHF.

This clonotype came up many times. The chain uses TRBV4-3 and TRBJ2-1, with TRBD2 matching over 9 bases. Per the germline V gene, CDR1 is LGHNA and CDR2 is YSLEER. The junction had 9 bases not matched to a gene; V was cut back by 6 bases and J by 6 bases. The CDR3 sequence is 15 residues long. In DNA form, the CDR3 reads TGCGCCAGCAGTAGGAGGCGGGAGGGCCTCAATGAGCAGTTCTTC. Translating it yields CASSRRREGLNEQFF.

The J gene is TRBJ1-6, the V gene TRBV5-4; no definite D call. This CDR3 spans 12 amino acids. Trimming left V 5 bases short and J 7 bases short, with 7 bases between. Germline CDR1 is SGHNT and CDR2 is YYREEE (reference sequence). The CDR3 DNA reads as TGTGCCAGCAGTCAACCAAATTCACCCCTCCACTTT. Amino acids: CASSQPNSPLHF.

This clonotype showed up just a few times. The chain recombines TRBV6-2 or TRBV6-3 with TRBJ2-3; the D gene is possibly TRBD1 (5 bases). The CDR3 has 18 amino acids. V lost 0 bases to trimming and J lost 5 bases, with 21 bases between them. CDR1 and CDR2 from the germline V gene are MNHEY and SVGEGT. CDR3 DNA: TGTGCCAGCAGTTACTCGATGTGGCAGGGCCTAATAGGAGATACGCAGTATTTT. As protein: CASSYSMWQGLIGDTQYF.

This clonotype was counted many times. The CDR3 loop reads CSANPGGTYEQYF. As DNA, the CDR3 is TGCAGTGCTAATCCGGGGGGGACCTACGAGCAGTACTTC. This chain uses TRBV20-1 with TRBJ2-7, with 8 bases lining up with TRBD2. The junction had 4 bases not matched to a gene; V was cut back by 4 bases and J by 2 bases. Germline CDR1 DFQATT, CDR2 SNEGSKA (reference sequence). The CDR3 is 13 residues long.

This clonotype was observed a few times. The rearrangement links TRBV11-3 to TRBJ2-2; D is unclear. This CDR3 has 14 amino acids. Germline V gene data show CDR1 as SGHNT and CDR2 as YENEEA. V was shortened by 5 bases and J by 0 bases, with 7 bases between the two germline ends. The CDR3: CASSPSTNTGELFF. The DNA of the CDR3 is TGTGCCAGCAGCCCTTCTACGAACACCGGGGAGCTGTTTTTT.

In its sample, this clonotype was seen many times. The chain joins TRBV20-1 to TRBJ2-7, with D hard to call. The ends were cut back, 5 bases at V and 5 bases at J, with 13 bases in the middle. The CDR3 has 12 amino acids. CDR1 DFQATT and CDR2 SNEGSKA come from the germline V gene (reference sequence). CDR3 region: CSAPYLVNEQYF. The CDR3, as DNA: TGCAGTGCTCCCTACCTAGTAAACGAGCAGTACTTC.

This clonotype has ten or more counts. CDR3 DNA sequence: TGCAGTGTATTCAGGGGGTACACAGATACGCAGTATTTT. This gives the protein CSVFRGYTDTQYF. V and J are TRBV20-1 and TRBJ2-3; TRBD1 agrees at 7 bases. Looked up from germline, CDR1 is DFQATT and CDR2 is SNEGSKA (reference sequence). This CDR3 contains 13 residues. Unmatched junction bases numbered 6, after V lost 7 bases and J lost 2 bases.

This clonotype has at least ten counts. This rearrangement joins TRBV20-1 to TRBJ2-5; D is perhaps TRBD1 or TRBD2 (5 bases each). Germline lookup yields CDR1 DFQATT and CDR2 SNEGSKA (reference sequence). V gave up 5 bases and J gave up 4 bases, with 11 bases separating them. CDR3 length: 12 amino acids. CDR3 in amino acids: CSARDERETQYF. CDR3 nucleotides: TGCAGTGCTCGGGACGAACGAGAGACCCAGTACTTC.

This clonotype was found a few times. The CDR3 protein is CSATRWDRGETQYF. Written as DNA, the CDR3 is TGCAGTGCCACCAGATGGGACAGAGGGGAGACCCAGTACTTC. The genes are TRBV20-1 and TRBJ2-5; 7 bases line up with TRBD1. J lost 5 bases, V lost 6 bases, and 12 bases had no gene match. The CDR3 covers 14 residues. Per germline, CDR1 DFQATT and CDR2 SNEGSKA (reference sequence).

This clonotype was seen ten or more times. The rearrangement links TRBV20-1 to TRBJ2-1; the D gene is possibly TRBD2 (6 bases). Germline V gene sequence: CDR1 DFQATT, CDR2 SNEGSKA (reference sequence). Trimming removed 3 bases from V and 2 bases from J, with 17 bases in between. The CDR3 contains 16 residues. The CDR3 sequence: CSASISLGGAYNEQFF. CDR3 coding DNA: TGCAGTGCTAGTATATCCCTAGGAGGGGCCTACAATGAGCAGTTCTTC.

This clonotype has at least ten counts. The chain uses TRBV12-3 or TRBV12-4 and TRBJ2-6; D not resolved. This CDR3 contains 13 residues. V was pared by 6 bases and J by 1 base, with 4 bases between. The CDR3 coding sequence is TGTGCCAGCAGCGAATCTGGGGCCAACGTCCTGACTTTC. It specifies CASSESGANVLTF.

This clonotype has a count of ten or more. The gene calls are TRBV4-2 and TRBJ2-5; D remains ambiguous. Germline lookup yields CDR1 LGHNA and CDR2 YNFKEQ. The CDR3 extends over 13 amino acids. V was pared by 4 bases and J by 3 bases, with 9 bases between. The CDR3 sequence is CASSPILKETQYF. In DNA, the CDR3 is TGTGCCAGCAGCCCAATTCTCAAAGAGACCCAGTACTTC.

This clonotype has at least ten counts. The chain combines TRBV2 with TRBJ2-1, with 8 bases fitting TRBD2. This CDR3 comprises 14 residues. Germline loops: CDR1 SNHLY, CDR2 FYNNEI. V lost 7 bases and J lost 3; bases outside the gene matches: 5. The CDR3 DNA is TGTGCCAGCATTGGCGGGAGGAACTACAATGAGCAGTTCTTC. Residues: CASIGGRNYNEQFF.

This clonotype appeared many times. The chain carries TRBV7-2 and TRBJ2-7; tentatively, D is TRBD1 (5 bases). Germline CDR1 reads SGHTA; CDR2 reads FQGNSA. This CDR3 contains 14 residues. Between the trimmed V and J ends, which lost 5 bases and 0 bases, there was a span of 11 bases. CDR3: CASSGHRGSYEQYF. The CDR3 nucleotides are TGTGCCAGCAGCGGGCATAGGGGCTCCTACGAGCAGTACTTC. Drawing the rest from reference TRBV7-2 and TRBJ2-7, the complete variable domain is GAGVSQSPSNKVTEKGKDVELRCDPISGHTALYWYRQSLGQGLEFLIYFQGNSAPDKSGLPSDRFSAERTGGSVSTLTIQRTQQEDSAVYLCASSGHRGSYEQYFGPGTRLTVT.

There are many counts of this clonotype. The V call is TRBV9, the J call TRBJ2-2; D call uncertain. The CDR3 length is 14 residues. Germline CDR1 is SGDLS and CDR2 is YYNGEE. V gave up 2 bases and J gave up 3 bases, with 8 bases separating them. In nucleotides, the CDR3 is TGTGCCAGCAGCGTGAACAGCGACACCGGGGAGCTGTTTTTT. Its protein product is CASSVNSDTGELFF.

V usage is TRBV11-3 and J usage is TRBJ2-6; 11 bases are a match to TRBD1. Germline trimming cut 5 bases from V and 0 bases from J; bases unmatched to any gene: 6. CDR1 and CDR2 (germline): SGHNT, YENEEA. This CDR3 has 18 amino acids. The CDR3, as DNA: TGTGCCAGCAGCCCAGGACAGGGGGCCAGCTCTGGGGCCAACGTCCTGACTTTC. Translating gives CASSPGQGASSGANVLTF. Together with reference TRBV11-3 and TRBJ2-6, the CDR3 gives the full variable domain: EAGVVQSPRYKIIEKKQPVAFWCNPISGHNTLYWYLQNLGQGPELLIRYENEEAVDDSQLPKDRFSAERLKGVDSTLKIQPAELGDSAVYLCASSPGQGASSGANVLTFGAGSRLTVL.

In this sample, this clonotype turned up many times. The J gene is TRBJ2-2, the V gene TRBV20-1, with no clear D. The V end was cut by 6 bases, the J end by 4 bases, with 9 bases between. The CDR3 is 12 amino acids. Germline V gene lookup returns CDR1 DFQATT and CDR2 SNEGSKA (reference sequence). The CDR3 here is CSARWGTGELFF. The CDR3 coding sequence is TGCAGTGCCAGGTGGGGCACCGGGGAGCTGTTTTTT.

This clonotype occurred many times. The chain employs TRBV12-3 or TRBV12-4 and TRBJ1-5, with D uncertain. V was trimmed by 6 bases and J by 0 bases, leaving 6 bases between them. The CDR3 is 13 residues long. This CDR3 is CASSIDSNQPQHF. The CDR3 DNA follows: TGTGCCAGCAGCATCGATAGCAATCAGCCCCAGCATTTT.

This clonotype was counted at least ten times. The chain uses TRBV7-2 and TRBJ2-7; TRBD2 is a possible D gene (5 bases). This CDR3 spans 14 amino acids. Trimming removed 7 bases from V and 2 bases from J, with 15 bases in between. Germline V gene lookup returns CDR1 SGHTA and CDR2 FQGNSA. CDR3: CASTLRGGPYEQYF. The CDR3 DNA reads as TGTGCCAGCACTTTGCGAGGCGGGCCCTACGAGCAGTACTTC.

This clonotype was observed a few times. The chain has TRBV20-1 and TRBJ2-7; TRBD1 aligns across 8 bases. CDR1 and CDR2 (germline): DFQATT, SNEGSKA (reference sequence). There are 13 residues in the CDR3. V lost 6 bases to trimming and J lost 3 bases; unmatched junction nucleotides: 7. The CDR3 reads CSAGGQGVYEQYF. The CDR3, as DNA: TGCAGTGCAGGAGGACAGGGTGTCTACGAGCAGTACTTC.